These 27 T cell receptor beta chains share one sample of origin, sequenced in a study of cytomegalovirus exposure and HLA in healthy donors. In the PCR, 60 Vbeta and 13 Jbeta primers were used. Some clones are missing from TCRdb's copy, which holds only in-frame ones; the method was immunoSEQ multiplex PCR. The sample lists more than 150,000 clones, about 90% occurring once. The sequencing input was PBMCs. Receptors were obtained from a girl less than two years old in good health and CMV-seronegative.

This chain joins TRBV19 and TRBJ2-1; possibly TRBD2 for D (6 bases). The CDR3 length is 13 residues. V was shortened by 4 bases and J by 7 bases, with 11 bases between the two germline ends. Germline assignment: CDR1 LNHDA and CDR2 SQIVND (reference sequence). This CDR3 is CASSTGGRNEQFF. The CDR3 DNA sequence: TGTGCCAGTAGTACCGGGGGTCGGAATGAGCAGTTCTTC. Complete variable domain (other parts from reference TRBV19 and TRBJ2-1): DGGITQSPKYLFRKEGQNVTLSCEQNLNHDAMYWYRQDPGQGLRLIYYSQIVNDFQKGDIAEGYSVSREKKESFPLTVTSAQKNPTAFYLCASSTGGRNEQFFGPGTRLTVL.

This chain connects TRBV19 to TRBJ1-1; D might be TRBD1 (6 bases). V was trimmed by 6 bases and J by 5 bases, leaving 7 bases between them. Germline V gene sequence: CDR1 LNHDA, CDR2 SQIVND (reference sequence). The CDR3 length is 11 residues. The CDR3 protein is CASSRGTEAFF. DNA of the CDR3: TGTGCCAGTAGCAGGGGTACTGAAGCTTTCTTT.

Only one count was recorded for this clone. V is TRBV7-3 and J is TRBJ2-2, with TRBD2 matching 12 bases. Germline loops: CDR1 SGHTA, CDR2 FQGTGA. The CDR3 has 15 residues. V trimming: 6 bases; J trimming: 6 bases; junction bases outside the gene matches: 5. The CDR3 DNA is TGTGCCAGCAGTTTACTAGCGGGGGGTTCCGGGGAGCTGTTTTTT. It is translated as CASSLLAGGSGELFF.

The rearrangement joins TRBV6-4 to TRBJ2-2; 13 nucleotides line up with TRBD2. The CDR3 runs 18 residues. Germline loops: CDR1 MRHNA, CDR2 SNTAGT. V was clipped by 6 bases and J by 4 bases; unmatched bases: 11. CDR3 DNA: TGTGCCAGCAGGACTCGACTAGCGGGAGGCCCACGCACCGGGGAGCTGTTTTTT. Encoded protein: CASRTRLAGGPRTGELFF.

The V gene is TRBV19, the J gene TRBJ2-7, with 11 nucleotides matching TRBD2. The CDR3 has 13 amino acids. Germline-derived CDR1 and CDR2 are LNHDA and SQIVND (reference sequence). J gave up 6 bases and V 6 bases, and 4 bases lay outside the gene matches. DNA for the CDR3: TGTGCCAGTAGGAGGCTAGCGGGAGGCGAGCAGTACTTC. Protein sequence: CASRRLAGGEQYF. Together with reference TRBV19 and TRBJ2-7, the CDR3 gives the full variable domain: DGGITQSPKYLFRKEGQNVTLSCEQNLNHDAMYWYRQDPGQGLRLIYYSQIVNDFQKGDIAEGYSVSREKKESFPLTVTSAQKNPTAFYLCASRRLAGGEQYFGPGTRLTVT.

The gene calls are TRBV27 and TRBJ2-1, with 8 bases matching TRBD2. Germline V gene lookup returns CDR1 MNHEY and CDR2 SMNVEV (reference sequence). Germline trimming cut 3 bases from V and 8 bases from J; bases unmatched to any gene: 15. CDR3 size: 17 residues. As DNA, the CDR3 is TGTGCCAGCAGTTTCACGGGACTACCCCCGGGAGGGGATGAGCAGTTCTTC. Translating it yields CASSFTGLPPGGDEQFF.

The CDR3 protein is CASSPRAGGGLYNEQFF. CDR3 DNA sequence: TGTGCCAGCAGCCCCCGTGCGGGGGGGGGTCTGTACAATGAGCAGTTCTTC. The chain combines TRBV7-6 with TRBJ2-1; TRBD2 matches at 9 bases. From germline, CDR1 is SGHVS and CDR2 FNYEAQ. With V trimmed by 5 bases and J by 4 bases, 12 bases remained unmatched. CDR3 size: 17 residues.

CDR3 loop: CASGLGTGVYGYTF. The CDR3 nucleotides read TGTGCTAGTGGTTTGGGGACAGGGGTATATGGCTACACCTTC. The chain carries TRBV12-5 and TRBJ1-2; TRBD1 agrees at 9 bases. Unmatched junction bases numbered 2, after V lost 1 base and J lost 5 bases. Germline-derived CDR1 and CDR2 are LGHNT and FRNRAP. The CDR3 runs 14 residues.

The rearrangement links TRBV5-1 to TRBJ2-7; D may be TRBD2 (6 bases). V was pared by 7 bases and J by 0 bases, with 14 bases between. Germline CDR1 is SGHRS and CDR2 is YFSETQ. There are 14 residues in the CDR3. CDR3 sequence reads: CASFPETSSYEQYF. Written as DNA, the CDR3 is TGCGCCAGCTTCCCGGAGACTAGCTCCTACGAGCAGTACTTC.

V gene TRBV2 combines with J gene TRBJ1-1; D is uncertain. The CDR3 extends over 13 amino acids. Germline V lookup: CDR1 SNHLY, CDR2 FYNNEI. Trimming shortened V by 5 bases and J by 1 base, and 8 bases separated the two germline ends. This chain's CDR3 is CASSFDKNTEAFF. As DNA, the CDR3 is TGTGCCAGCAGTTTTGACAAGAACACTGAAGCTTTCTTT.

The rearrangement uses TRBV5-1 and TRBJ1-2; 12 bases agree with TRBD1. This CDR3 is built from 17 residues. The J segment lost 3 bases and the V segment lost 4 bases, leaving 10 bases of the junction unmatched. Germline V gene data show CDR1 as SGHRS and CDR2 as YFSETQ. The CDR3 DNA sequence: TGCGCCAGCAGCGGGGGACAGGGGGCGCGATCTGACTATGGCTACACCTTC. This translates into CASSGGQGARSDYGYTF.

The chain couples TRBV7-7 to TRBJ2-1; 14 nucleotides align to TRBD2. CDR3 length: 18 amino acids. Trimming took 0 bases from V and 7 from J; bases not matched to a gene: 8. Germline CDR1 reads SSHAT; CDR2 reads FNYEAQ (reference sequence). This CDR3 is CASSLAPPGLAGVNEQFF. The DNA for the CDR3 is TGTGCCAGCAGCTTAGCCCCTCCGGGACTAGCGGGAGTGAATGAGCAGTTCTTC.

This clone was observed a handful of times. The chain combines TRBV27 with TRBJ1-2; tentative D call: TRBD1 (5 bases). Germline assignment: CDR1 MNHEY and CDR2 SMNVEV (reference sequence). The CDR3 loop spans 14 amino acids. The V gene lost 4 bases and the J gene lost 7 bases, with 16 bases spanning the gap. The CDR3 nucleotides are TGTGCCAGCAGTTATGGAAGACACAGGACTGGCTACACCTTC. Translating it yields CASSYGRHRTGYTF.

The chain employs TRBV7-6 and TRBJ2-2; D not resolved. The CDR3 length is 15 residues. Germline assignment: CDR1 SGHVS and CDR2 FNYEAQ. V lost 0 bases and J 4 bases, leaving 9 bases between the germline ends. The CDR3 loop reads CASSLARGGTGELFF. In DNA, the CDR3 is TGTGCCAGCAGCTTAGCGCGCGGCGGCACCGGGGAGCTGTTTTTT.

This chain uses TRBV7-3 with TRBJ2-2; 10 bases align to TRBD2. This CDR3 is 15 amino acids long. Trimming removed 5 bases from V and 4 bases from J; junction bases left unmatched: 4. The germline CDR1 and CDR2 sequences are SGHTA and FQGTGA. The CDR3 reads CASSPRLAGTGELFF. The CDR3 coding sequence is TGTGCCAGCAGCCCCAGACTAGCGGGCACCGGGGAGCTGTTTTTT.

Details on this clone: Other DNA sequences of this sample code for an identical CDR3. The chain carries TRBV4-1 and TRBJ2-7; 9 bases match TRBD1. The V segment lost 3 bases and the J segment 4 bases; nucleotides outside the gene matches: 4. CDR1 is MGHRA and CDR2 is YSYEKL in the germline V gene. The CDR3 totals 14 residues. CDR3: CASSHGTGSYEQYF. The CDR3, as DNA: TGCGCCAGCAGCCACGGGACAGGGTCGTACGAGCAGTACTTC.

The V and J genes are TRBV15 and TRBJ2-1; D possibly corresponds to TRBD1 (6 bases). V lost 5 bases to trimming and J lost 7 bases, with 15 bases between them. The CDR3 contains 14 residues. CDR1 is LNHNV, CDR2 YYDKDF, per germline (reference sequence). The CDR3 DNA reads as TGTGCCACCAGCGGCGACTTGAGGGGGAATGAGCAGTTCTTC. This codes for CATSGDLRGNEQFF.

On this clone: Other DNA sequences in this sample translate to the same CDR3. This chain uses TRBV30 with TRBJ2-2, with unresolved D. V gave up 0 bases and J gave up 1 base, with 3 bases separating them. The CDR3 length is 13 residues. The germline CDR1 and CDR2 sequences are GTSNPN and SVGIG (reference sequence). The CDR3 coding sequence is TGTGCCTGGAGTGTCCAGAACACCGGGGAGCTGTTTTTT. Its translation: CAWSVQNTGELFF. Drawing the rest from reference TRBV30 and TRBJ2-2, the complete variable domain is SQTIHQWPATLVQPVGSPLSLECTVEGTSNPNLYWYRQAAGRGLQLLFYSVGIGQISSEVPQNLSASRPQDRQFILSSKKLLLSDSGFYLCAWSVQNTGELFFGEGSRLTVL.

This clone was counted once. The chain recombines TRBV27 with TRBJ1-6; D not certain. CDR3 size: 15 residues. Germline V gene lookup returns CDR1 MNHEY and CDR2 SMNVEV (reference sequence). V lost 6 bases and J 1 base, leaving 10 bases between the germline ends. The DNA of the CDR3 is TGTGCCAGCAGCTCCTCAGTATCCTATAATTCACCCCTCCACTTT. The encoded protein is CASSSSVSYNSPLHF.

As DNA, the CDR3 is TGCGCCAGCAGCCAAAACGGAGGGGTGTTCACCGGGGAGCTGTTTTTT. Translating gives CASSQNGGVFTGELFF. This chain uses TRBV4-1 with TRBJ2-2; tentatively, D is TRBD2 (6 bases). V gave up 2 bases and J gave up 4 bases, with 14 bases separating them. The CDR3 extends over 16 amino acids. CDR1 is MGHRA, CDR2 YSYEKL, per germline.

Here the CDR3 reads CASSQGRAETQYF. The CDR3 DNA follows: TGCGCCAGCAGCCAAGGCAGGGCTGAGACCCAGTACTTC. The chain carries TRBV4-1 and TRBJ2-5, with D maybe TRBD1 (5 bases). The germline V and J ends were trimmed by 1 base and 5 bases, with 8 bases remaining between them. This CDR3 has 13 amino acids. Germline CDR1 MGHRA, CDR2 YSYEKL.

The chain combines TRBV5-4 with TRBJ2-3; 7 bases map to TRBD2. The CDR3 is 14 residues long. From germline, CDR1 is SGHNT and CDR2 YYREEE (reference sequence). The V segment lost 5 bases and the J segment 2 bases; nucleotides outside the gene matches: 5. The CDR3 DNA reads as TGTGCCAGCAGTCAAGCGGGGCCCACAGATACGCAGTATTTT. Its translation is CASSQAGPTDTQYF.

The gene calls are TRBV29-1 and TRBJ2-7; D possibly corresponds to TRBD1 (6 bases). The CDR3 is 12 residues long. The V end lost 7 bases, the J end lost 7 bases, and 17 bases lay between the germline ends. CDR1 SQVTM and CDR2 ANQGSEA come from the germline V gene. The CDR3 loop is CSAGSGVREQYF. DNA for the CDR3: TGCAGCGCGGGATCAGGGGTCCGGGAGCAGTACTTC.

This clone showed up just a few times. The chain employs TRBV6-5 and TRBJ1-2; D is uncertain. The CDR3 has 13 residues. Germline lookup yields CDR1 MNHEY and CDR2 SVGAGI. The germline V and J ends were trimmed by 0 bases and 11 bases, with 13 bases remaining between them. In DNA, the CDR3 is TGTGCCAGCAGTTACTCGTTGTGGTCGGGGTACACCTTC. It specifies CASSYSLWSGYTF.

The chain employs TRBV12-5 and TRBJ1-2; no clear D. With 1 base removed from V and 5 bases from J, the gap between germline ends came to 14 bases. The CDR3 spans 15 residues. The germline CDR1 and CDR2 sequences are LGHNT and FRNRAP. As DNA, the CDR3 is TGTGCTAGTGGTTTGGACAGCGGAACCCCTTATGGCTACACCTTC. This translates into CASGLDSGTPYGYTF. The full variable domain, in which reference TRBV12-5 and TRBJ1-2 provide the parts outside the CDR3, is DARVTQTPRHKVTEMGQEVTMRCQPILGHNTVFWYRQTMMQGLELLAYFRNRAPLDDSGMPKDRFSAEMPDATLATLKIQPSEPRDSAVYFCASGLDSGTPYGYTFGSGTRLTVV.

This clone appeared a few times. The CDR3 region has the DNA TGTGCCAGCAGCCGGGTGTACAATGAGCAGTTCTTC. It encodes CASSRVYNEQFF. The rearrangement uses TRBV13 and TRBJ2-1; D is ambiguous. V lost 5 bases, J lost 4 bases, and 6 bases lay in between. This CDR3 comprises 12 residues. From germline, CDR1 is PRHDT and CDR2 FYEKMQ (reference sequence). The full variable domain, rest sourced from reference TRBV13 and TRBJ2-1, is AAGVIQSPRHLIKEKRETATLKCYPIPRHDTVYWYQQGPGQDPQFLISFYEKMQSDKGSIPDRFSAQQFSDYHSELNMSSLELGDSALYFCASSRVYNEQFFGPGTRLTVL.

V is TRBV19 and J is TRBJ2-3, with 7 bases identical to TRBD1. Per germline, CDR1 LNHDA and CDR2 SQIVND (reference sequence). The CDR3 consists of 15 residues. V dropped 5 bases and J dropped 2; count of bases not matched to a gene: 7. The CDR3 is CASSLTGVLTDTQYF. The CDR3 DNA reads TGTGCCAGTAGTCTAACAGGGGTACTCACAGATACGCAGTATTTT. The full variable domain, with the rest looked up from reference TRBV19 and TRBJ2-3, is DGGITQSPKYLFRKEGQNVTLSCEQNLNHDAMYWYRQDPGQGLRLIYYSQIVNDFQKGDIAEGYSVSREKKESFPLTVTSAQKNPTAFYLCASSLTGVLTDTQYFGPGTRLTVL.